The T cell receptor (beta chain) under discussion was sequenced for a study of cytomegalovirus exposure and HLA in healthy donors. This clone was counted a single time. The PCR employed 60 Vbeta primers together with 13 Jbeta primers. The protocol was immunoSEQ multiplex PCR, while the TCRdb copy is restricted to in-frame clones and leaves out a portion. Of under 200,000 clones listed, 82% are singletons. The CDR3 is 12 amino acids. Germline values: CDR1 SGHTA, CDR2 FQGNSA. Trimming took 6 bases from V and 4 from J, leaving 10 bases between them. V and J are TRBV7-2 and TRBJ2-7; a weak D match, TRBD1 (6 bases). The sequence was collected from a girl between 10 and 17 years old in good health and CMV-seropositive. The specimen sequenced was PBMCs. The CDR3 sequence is CASSSQGYEQYF. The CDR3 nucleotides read TGTGCCAGCAGTTCCCAGGGGTACGAGCAGTACTTC.